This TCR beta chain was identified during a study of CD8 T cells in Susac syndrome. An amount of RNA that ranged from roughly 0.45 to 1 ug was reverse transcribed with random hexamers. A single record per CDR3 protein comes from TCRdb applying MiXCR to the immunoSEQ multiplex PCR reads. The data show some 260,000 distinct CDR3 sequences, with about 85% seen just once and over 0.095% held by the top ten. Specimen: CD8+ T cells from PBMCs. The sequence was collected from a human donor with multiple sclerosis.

The CDR3 sequence: CASGGLAKYNEQFF. The DNA of the CDR3 is TGTGCCAGCGGGGGACTAGCGAAGTACAATGAGCAGTTCTTC. J is TRBJ2-1 and V is TRBV7-3; 10 positions match TRBD2. V gave up 8 bases and J gave up 4 bases; unmatched junction bases: 5. Germline CDR1 is SGHTA and CDR2 is FQGTGA. The CDR3 runs to 14 residues.